Presented here are 25 T cell receptor beta chains from one specimen sequenced in a study of spatial heterogeneity in lung cancer. MiXCR, applied by TCRdb to the 5' RACE reads, yields one record per CDR3 protein. The sample has more than 2,500 distinct CDR3 sequences; roughly 8.5% are singletons. Time point meaning: sample taken at primary tumor resection. Sequencing of whole RNA from tumor, nontumor lung or frozen PBMC involved no sorting. The sequencing here drew on normal lung tissue next to the tumor, taken at surgery. These receptors were taken from a male donor with early-stage non-small cell lung cancer.

By frequency in the sample, this clonotype is large. For a library built for alpha chains, this beta chain is a stray read; little rests on its size. The chain combines TRBV11-2 with TRBJ2-1, with 7 bases lining up with TRBD2. J lost 1 base, V lost 3 bases, and 21 bases had no gene match. CDR3 length: 21 residues. Germline assignment: CDR1 SGHAT and CDR2 FQNNGV. CDR3 nucleotide sequence: TGTGCCAGCAGCTTCCAGCTAGCGGCAGCAGGAGGTCCGTCATCCTACAATGAGCAGTTCTTC. Translated: CASSFQLAAAGGPSSYNEQFF.

About this clonotype itself: This beta chain came through as a stray read in a library set up for alpha chains, and its size says little. The gene calls are TRBV29-1 and TRBJ2-3, with D possibly being TRBD2 (6 bases). The V gene's germline CDR1 is SQVTM and CDR2 ANQGSEA. V dropped 0 bases and J dropped 5 bases, with 9 bases sitting between them. This CDR3 has 13 amino acids. The CDR3 region has the DNA TGCAGCGTTGAAGATCGGGGGAGAGATACGCAGTATTTT. Translated: CSVEDRGRDTQYF.

This clonotype was counted ten times or more. Since the library was made to target alpha chains, this beta chain is a stray read and its abundance is not meaningful. The chain employs TRBV7-9 and TRBJ2-7, with 9 bases matching TRBD1. CDR1 is SEHNR and CDR2 is FQNEAQ in the germline V gene (reference sequence). The length of the CDR3 is 17 residues. Germline trimming cut 1 base from V and 7 bases from J; bases unmatched to any gene: 14. As DNA, the CDR3 is TGTGCCAGCAGCTTAGGACAGGGGGAGCTCGGGTATTGGGAGCAGTACTTC. It is translated as CASSLGQGELGYWEQYF.

This clonotype is medium-sized (0.01 to 0.1%) by share. Being off target in a library aimed at alpha chains, this beta chain has a size of little meaning. The genes are TRBV9 and TRBJ2-3, with D perhaps TRBD2 (6 bases). This CDR3 spans 14 amino acids. Per germline, CDR1 SGDLS and CDR2 YYNGEE. V was cut by 3 bases and J by 1 base, with 9 bases left in between. This chain's CDR3 is CASSGGTRTDTQYF. In nucleotides, the CDR3 is TGTGCCAGCAGCGGCGGGACTCGCACAGATACGCAGTATTTT.

Many counts were recorded for this clonotype. This beta chain slipped into a library made for alpha chains as a stray read, so its size is not meaningful. The chain uses TRBV7-2 and TRBJ2-7; no clear D gene. Germline V lookup: CDR1 SGHTA, CDR2 FQGNSA. The CDR3 consists of 14 residues. Trimming took off 3 bases at V and 6 bases at J, with 15 bases between the two ends. The CDR3 coding sequence is TGTGCCAGCAGCTTTCGCCCTTATTCGAGCGAGCAGTACTTC. It specifies CASSFRPYSSEQYF.

By share of the sample, this clonotype is medium-sized (0.01 to 0.1%). This beta chain appears as a stray read in a library generated for alpha chains; its size is not informative. CDR3 in DNA: TGTGCCAGTAGTCCTCGACCGGGACAGTTGAGCAATCAGCCCCAGCATTTT. Protein sequence: CASSPRPGQLSNQPQHF. This rearrangement joins TRBV19 to TRBJ1-5; 7 bases fit TRBD1. After removal of 5 bases from V and 1 base from J, the junction contained 11 bases not matched to a gene. Germline CDR1 reads LNHDA; CDR2 reads SQIVND (reference sequence). CDR3 size: 17 residues.

This clonotype was detected ten times or more. This beta chain was picked up by a library intended for alpha chains and is off target, so its count carries little meaning. The chain combines TRBV6-5 with TRBJ2-5, with no clear D. Per the germline V gene, CDR1 is MNHEY and CDR2 is SVGAGI. The CDR3 extends over 14 amino acids. Trimming stripped 0 bases from V and 4 bases from J, with 9 bases between. Here the CDR3 reads CASSYSSSAETQYF. In DNA form, the CDR3 reads TGTGCCAGCAGTTACTCGAGCAGCGCAGAGACCCAGTACTTC.

This clonotype has more than one count but fewer than ten. With the library built for alpha chains, this beta chain is off target and its frequency is not meaningful. The V gene is TRBV29-1, the J gene TRBJ1-3, with no clear D. The CDR3 consists of 15 residues. The germline CDR1 and CDR2 sequences are SQVTM and ANQGSEA. Trimming removed 4 bases from V and 1 base from J, with 14 bases in between. CDR3 in DNA: TGCAGCGTTGCCCAGGTCAGACCTTCTGGAAACACCATATATTTT. Amino acid sequence: CSVAQVRPSGNTIYF.

This clonotype was detected ten times or more. Because this beta chain is a stray read in a library intended to capture alpha chains, its abundance should not be given much weight. V usage is TRBV20-1 and J usage is TRBJ2-5; D not certain. Germline lookup yields CDR1 DFQATT and CDR2 SNEGSKA (reference sequence). The CDR3 totals 12 residues. Trimming stripped 3 bases from V and 2 bases from J, with 7 bases between. The CDR3 bases are TGCAGTGCTAGGACAAGACAAGAGACCCAGTACTTC. Protein: CSARTRQETQYF.

This clonotype occurred many times. This beta chain represents an off-target read in a library built for alpha chains; its size is of limited meaning. The chain has TRBV20-1 and TRBJ2-2, with TRBD2 identical over 13 bases. The CDR3 loop spans 16 amino acids. Germline V gene data show CDR1 as DFQATT and CDR2 as SNEGSKA (reference sequence). Losses at the gene ends were 6 bases for V and 7 bases for J; bases not matched to a gene: 11. The CDR3 nucleotides read TGCAGTGCGAGTCGGACTAGCGGGAGTTTGGGCGGGGAGCTGTTTTTT. Its translation is CSASRTSGSLGGELFF.

This clonotype is judged medium-sized. The size of this beta chain means little, since it is a stray read in a library made for alpha chains. The chain combines TRBV19 with TRBJ1-5, with D perhaps matching TRBD1 (6 bases). This CDR3 is 14 amino acids long. The V gene lost 3 bases and the J gene lost 6 bases, with 12 bases spanning the gap. Germline loops: CDR1 LNHDA, CDR2 SQIVND (reference sequence). CDR3 coding DNA: TGTGCCAGTAGTATGGGGGGGGCGGCTCAGCCCCAGCATTTT. Amino acid sequence: CASSMGGAAQPQHF.

By sample share, this clonotype is medium-sized. With the library built for alpha chains, this beta chain is off target and its frequency is not meaningful. The V and J genes are TRBV7-2 and TRBJ2-5; 10 positions agree with TRBD1. The CDR3 sequence is 16 residues long. Trimming took 4 bases from V and 6 from J; bases not matched to a gene: 11. Per the germline V gene, CDR1 is SGHTA and CDR2 is FQGNSA. For the CDR3, the DNA is TGTGCCAGCAGCTCCCGTAGGGGGGACAGGGGACAGACCCAGTACTTC. Translated: CASSSRRGDRGQTQYF.

This clonotype rates as medium-sized. The library was designed around alpha chains, so this beta chain is a stray read whose abundance carries little weight. The chain has TRBV7-6 and TRBJ2-1; 7 nucleotides line up with TRBD2. Germline trimming cut 4 bases from V and 8 bases from J; bases unmatched to any gene: 14. The CDR3 length is 16 residues. CDR1 SGHVS and CDR2 FNYEAQ come from the germline V gene. The CDR3 here is CASSSPGGRAIHEQFF. The CDR3 DNA reads TGTGCCAGCAGCTCACCCGGTGGGAGGGCCATCCATGAGCAGTTCTTC.

This clonotype appeared many times. With the library built for alpha chains, this beta chain is off target and its frequency is not meaningful. The CDR3 DNA is TGTGCCAGCAGTTACAGTAGGGGCAATCAGCCCCAGCATTTT. This codes for CASSYSRGNQPQHF. The V gene is TRBV27, the J gene TRBJ1-5, with D unclear. The CDR3 is 14 amino acids. Germline values: CDR1 MNHEY, CDR2 SMNVEV (reference sequence). V lost 4 bases to trimming and J lost 2 bases, with 9 bases between them.

In this sample, this clonotype is medium-sized. For a library built for alpha chains, this beta chain is a stray read; little rests on its size. The chain joins TRBV20-1 to TRBJ2-3; 7 bases match TRBD2. There are 14 residues in the CDR3. The germline gives CDR1 DFQATT, CDR2 SNEGSKA (reference sequence). V shed 5 bases, J shed 2 bases, and the junction held 7 bases outside the gene matches. CDR3 protein: CSAGSGTNTDTQYF. The DNA for the CDR3 is TGCAGTGCTGGGAGCGGGACCAACACAGATACGCAGTATTTT.

This clonotype was recorded many times. This beta chain appears as a stray read in a library generated for alpha chains; its size is not informative. The J gene is TRBJ1-1, the V gene TRBV13; TRBD1 is a possible D gene (5 bases). CDR1 is PRHDT and CDR2 is FYEKMQ in the germline V gene (reference sequence). The CDR3 consists of 16 residues. The V and J ends lost 5 bases and 1 base respectively, with 17 bases between them. The CDR3 protein is CASSLRGSGKNTEAFF. In nucleotides, the CDR3 is TGTGCCAGCAGCCTAAGGGGTTCCGGGAAGAACACTGAAGCTTTCTTT.

This clonotype was recorded at least ten times. This beta chain slipped into a library made for alpha chains as a stray read, so its size is not meaningful. This chain joins TRBV5-5 and TRBJ2-3; TRBD1 agrees at 7 bases. With 4 bases clipped from V and 5 bases from J, the junction kept 7 bases outside the gene matches. The CDR3 is 14 amino acids. Germline V lookup: CDR1 SGHKS, CDR2 YYEKEE (reference sequence). The CDR3 sequence is CASSHWDSGDTQYF. The CDR3 nucleotides read TGTGCCAGCAGCCATTGGGACAGCGGAGATACGCAGTATTTT.

This clonotype was observed at least ten times. This beta chain was picked up by a library intended for alpha chains and is off target, so its count carries little meaning. The chain combines TRBV20-1 with TRBJ2-1; no definite D call. Germline CDR1 is DFQATT and CDR2 is SNEGSKA (reference sequence). The CDR3 extends over 15 amino acids. With 4 bases removed from V and 0 bases from J, the gap between germline ends came to 13 bases. The CDR3 bases are TGCAGTGCTACCCTCCAGGAGAGCTCCTACAATGAGCAGTTCTTC. Its translation is CSATLQESSYNEQFF.

This clonotype was seen at least ten times. As an off-target read in a library built for alpha chains, this beta chain has a frequency of little significance. The rearrangement uses TRBV7-8 and TRBJ2-7, with 8 positions matching TRBD2. Looked up from germline, CDR1 is SGHVS and CDR2 is FQNEAQ. Trimming removed 6 bases from V and 7 bases from J; junction bases left unmatched: 11. CDR3 length equals 14 residues. DNA of the CDR3: TGTGCCAGCAGACCCCGGACGGGGGGGAGGGAGCAGTACTTC. Protein: CASRPRTGGREQYF.

This clonotype was seen only once. This beta chain appears as a stray read in a library generated for alpha chains; its size is not informative. The V gene is TRBV24-1, the J gene TRBJ1-5; 8 bases agree with TRBD1. This CDR3 is built from 16 residues. Germline V CDR1 and CDR2: KGHDR, SFDVKD. Trimming cost V 3 bases and J 3 bases; bases outside gene matches: 6. The CDR3 bases are TGTGCCACCAGTGATCGAGGACAGGGCCTCAATCAGCCCCAGCATTTT. Encoded protein: CATSDRGQGLNQPQHF.

On this clonotype itself: This beta chain represents an off-target read in a library built for alpha chains; its size is of limited meaning. The chain employs TRBV25-1 and TRBJ2-1; 9 bases fit TRBD2. The CDR3 runs 19 residues. Trimming at V came to 5 bases and at J to 0 bases, leaving 14 bases not matched to a gene. Germline-derived CDR1 and CDR2 are MGHDK and SYGVNS. This CDR3 reads CASSHPRREGRSSYNEQFF. CDR3 nucleotide sequence: TGTGCCAGCAGTCACCCTAGGCGGGAGGGCCGCAGCTCCTACAATGAGCAGTTCTTC.

This clonotype was seen a single time. As an off-target read in a library built for alpha chains, this beta chain has a frequency of little significance. This rearrangement joins TRBV30 to TRBJ1-3; D is undetermined. V was shortened by 3 bases and J by 1 base, with 4 bases between the two germline ends. From germline, CDR1 is GTSNPN and CDR2 SVGIG (reference sequence). The CDR3 loop spans 12 amino acids. CDR3 loop: CAWRGSGNTIYF. CDR3 sequence (DNA): TGTGCCTGGAGAGGGTCTGGAAACACCATATATTTT. The full variable domain, its missing parts supplied by reference TRBV30 and TRBJ1-3, is SQTIHQWPATLVQPVGSPLSLECTVEGTSNPNLYWYRQAAGRGLQLLFYSVGIGQISSEVPQNLSASRPQDRQFILSSKKLLLSDSGFYLCAWRGSGNTIYFGEGSWLTVV.

This clonotype was counted many times. In a library made to pick up alpha chains, this beta chain is a stray read with a size that means little. The V gene is TRBV11-2, the J gene TRBJ2-5; perhaps TRBD2 as D (5 bases). The germline CDR1 and CDR2 sequences are SGHAT and FQNNGV. The CDR3 runs to 15 residues. V was shortened by 2 bases and J by 1 base, with 11 bases between the two germline ends. CDR3 sequence: CASSLIGGIQETQYF. CDR3 sequence (DNA): TGTGCCAGCAGCTTAATCGGAGGCATCCAAGAGACCCAGTACTTC.

By share of the sample, this clonotype is medium-sized. Since the library was made to target alpha chains, this beta chain is a stray read and its abundance is not meaningful. The chain recombines TRBV7-9 with TRBJ2-7; 7 nucleotides agree with TRBD2. Germline CDR1 is SEHNR and CDR2 is FQNEAQ (reference sequence). The CDR3 has 13 amino acids. Unmatched junction bases numbered 6, after V lost 8 bases and J lost 2 bases. The CDR3 DNA reads TGTGCCAGCGAGGCTAGCGGAGCCTACGAGCAGTACTTC. It encodes CASEASGAYEQYF.

This clonotype is categorized as medium-sized. Since the library was made to target alpha chains, this beta chain is a stray read and its abundance is not meaningful. The chain employs TRBV2 and TRBJ2-1; perhaps TRBD2 as D (5 bases). CDR1 is SNHLY and CDR2 is FYNNEI in the germline V gene. Trimming cost V 3 bases and J 6 bases, with 12 bases left between them. CDR3 length: 14 amino acids. The CDR3 region is CASSEGARSNEQFF. The CDR3 nucleotides are TGTGCCAGCAGTGAGGGAGCCCGTAGCAATGAGCAGTTCTTC.